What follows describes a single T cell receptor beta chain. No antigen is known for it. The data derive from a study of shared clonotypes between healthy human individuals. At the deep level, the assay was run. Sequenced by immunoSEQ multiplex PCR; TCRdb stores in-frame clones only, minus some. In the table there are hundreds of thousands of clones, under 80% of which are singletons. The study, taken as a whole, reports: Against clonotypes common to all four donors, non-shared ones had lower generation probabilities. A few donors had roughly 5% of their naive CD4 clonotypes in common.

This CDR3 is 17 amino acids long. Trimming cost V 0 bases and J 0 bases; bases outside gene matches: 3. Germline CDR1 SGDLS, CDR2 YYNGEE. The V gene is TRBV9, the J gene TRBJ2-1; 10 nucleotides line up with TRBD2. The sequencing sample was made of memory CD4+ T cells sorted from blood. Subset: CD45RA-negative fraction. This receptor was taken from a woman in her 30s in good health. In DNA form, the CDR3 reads TGTGCCAGCAGCGTAGAGCGGGAGGGCAGCTCCTACAATGAGCAGTTCTTC. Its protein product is CASSVEREGSSYNEQFF.